This is a list of T cell receptor beta chains from one sample in a study of T-cell memory formation after mild COVID-19. TCRdb fed the 5' RACE reads into MiXCR, producing one record per CDR3 protein. This sample has 300,000 to 350,000 distinct CDR3 sequences, with over 10% found just once. Sequenced input: PBMCs or a T cell subset sorted from them (not recorded which). Receptor source: a man between 18 and 35 years old who had mild COVID-19 (a few samples of this study predate the infection). Cell type and time point are not known. CDR3s include the opening cysteine and the closing phenylalanine or tryptophan. Fields, in order: D gene, V gene, J gene, clone size, CDR3 protein, CDR3 DNA. D genes are given only for firm matches. The size field is filled for only some rows; it gives once, few, many or a size class.

NA	TRBV27	TRBJ1-6	many	CASSLSNGDNSPLHF	TGTGCCAGCAGTTTATCGAACGGAGATAATTCACCCCTCCACTTT
NA	TRBV7-9	TRBJ2-1	few	CASSFSLPVFF	TGTGCCAGCAGCTTTAGCCTCCCGGTGTTCTTC
TRBD1	TRBV7-7	TRBJ2-7	few	CASSSGTGSSYEQYF	TGTGCCAGCAGCTCCGGGACAGGGAGCTCCTACGAGCAGTACTTC
NA	TRBV29-1	TRBJ2-5	few	CSVGPRLAQETQYF	TGCAGCGTTGGGCCCAGGCTTGCTCAAGAGACCCAGTACTTC
NA	TRBV5-1	TRBJ2-7	few	CASSLDLRGYTYEQYF	TGCGCCAGCAGCTTGGATTTGCGGGGTTATACCTACGAGCAGTACTTC
TRBD2	TRBV18	TRBJ2-1	NA	CASSPSSGGANEQFF	TGTGCCAGCTCACCATCTAGCGGGGGGGCTAATGAGCAGTTCTTC
NA	TRBV11-2	TRBJ1-1	few	CASSFFQGIDTEAFF	TGTGCCAGCAGCTTTTTCCAGGGGATTGACACTGAAGCTTTCTTT
NA	TRBV10-2	TRBJ2-3	NA	CASRTAGTDTQYF	TGCGCCAGTAGGACTGCCGGCACAGATACGCAGTATTTT
TRBD1	TRBV4-1	TRBJ1-2	NA	CASSDLTGFNGYTF	TGCGCCAGCAGCGACCTGACAGGGTTTAATGGCTACACCTTC
NA	TRBV20-1	TRBJ2-5	NA	CSARDTGGPRQETQYF	TGCAGTGCTAGAGATACGGGGGGCCCTAGACAAGAGACCCAGTACTTC
NA	TRBV7-2	TRBJ2-6	few	CASSFWTFSSGANVLTF	TGTGCCAGCAGCTTTTGGACGTTTAGCTCTGGGGCCAACGTCCTGACTTTC
NA	TRBV3-1	TRBJ1-1	NA	CASSRPGEAFF	TGTGCCAGCAGCCGTCCGGGTGAAGCTTTCTTT
NA	TRBV6-5	TRBJ2-3	few	CASSYRRKEYF	TGTGCCAGCAGTTACCGACGGAAGGAGTATTTT
NA	TRBV6-2/TRBV6-3	TRBJ1-1	NA	CASSYSTTGLNTEAFF	TGTGCCAGCAGTTACTCCACGACAGGTTTGAACACTGAAGCTTTCTTT
NA	TRBV6-5	TRBJ2-3	NA	CASRAGQALTSTDTQYF	TGTGCCAGCAGAGCGGGTCAGGCGCTAACTAGCACAGATACGCAGTATTTT
TRBD2	TRBV7-2	TRBJ2-3	many	CASSSERGGRDTQYF	TGTGCCAGCAGCTCCGAGCGGGGGGGCCGAGATACGCAGTATTTT
NA	TRBV7-9	TRBJ2-4	NA	CASSRRFGPRYF	TGTGCCAGCAGCAGGCGATTCGGCCCCAGGTACTTC
TRBD1	TRBV18	TRBJ1-1	NA	CASSPRAGGAGTEAFF	TGTGCCAGCTCACCTCGGGCAGGGGGCGCAGGAACTGAAGCTTTCTTT
NA	TRBV5-1	TRBJ2-1	many	CASSLVATSGGNEQFF	TGCGCCAGCAGCTTGGTAGCTACCTCTGGGGGCAATGAGCAGTTCTTC
NA	TRBV7-8	TRBJ2-3	many	CASSLTGADTQYF	TGTGCCAGCAGCTTAACCGGAGCAGATACGCAGTATTTT
NA	TRBV4-1	TRBJ2-5	few	CASSHPGGGETQYF	TGCGCCAGCAGCCACCCTGGGGGTGGAGAGACCCAGTACTTC
NA	TRBV3-1	TRBJ2-1	few	CASSQVAGTPYNEQFF	TGTGCCAGCAGCCAAGTCGCCGGGACGCCCTACAATGAGCAGTTCTTC
NA	TRBV6-1	TRBJ2-2	NA	CASSEHLTGELFF	TGTGCCAGCAGTGAACACCTCACCGGGGAGCTGTTTTTT
TRBD2	TRBV11-2	TRBJ2-1	many	CASSLAVASGWGEQFF	TGTGCCAGCAGCTTAGCAGTGGCTAGCGGGTGGGGTGAGCAGTTCTTC
TRBD1	TRBV7-8	TRBJ1-2	NA	CASSLRTGSLNGYTF	TGTGCCAGCAGCTTGAGGACAGGGTCGCTGAATGGCTACACCTTC
NA	TRBV5-1	TRBJ2-3	NA	CASSLTGPNTQYF	TGCGCCAGCAGCTTGACAGGGCCAAATACGCAGTATTTT
NA	TRBV5-1	TRBJ2-2	many	CASSPRGGNRELFF	TGCGCCAGCAGCCCGCGAGGGGGGAATAGGGAGCTGTTTTTT
NA	TRBV20-1	TRBJ1-2	NA	CSARVSGFYGYTF	TGCAGTGCTAGAGTCTCGGGGTTCTATGGCTACACCTTC
TRBD2	TRBV5-1	TRBJ2-3	few	CASSPPGSGGTDTQYF	TGCGCCAGCAGCCCCCCCGGTAGCGGGGGCACAGATACGCAGTATTTT
NA	TRBV6-5	TRBJ2-3	NA	CASSYDLVQSTDTQYF	TGTGCCAGCAGTTACGACCTAGTGCAGTCCACAGATACGCAGTATTTT
NA	TRBV29-1	TRBJ1-2	NA	CSVIRDGADYGYTF	TGCAGCGTTATCCGAGACGGTGCTGACTATGGCTACACCTTC
NA	TRBV7-9	TRBJ2-2	NA	CASSSGPIGGELFF	TGTGCCAGCAGCTCAGGACCGATAGGAGGGGAGCTGTTTTTT
NA	TRBV29-1	TRBJ2-1	NA	CSVALANEQFF	TGCAGCGTTGCGCTAGCGAATGAGCAGTTCTTC
NA	TRBV29-1	TRBJ2-3	few	CSVDRGMADTQYF	TGCAGCGTTGACAGGGGTATGGCAGATACGCAGTATTTT
NA	TRBV19	TRBJ2-5	NA	CASSRSVLQETQYF	TGTGCCAGTAGTAGATCAGTGTTACAAGAGACCCAGTACTTC
NA	TRBV6-5	TRBJ1-5	NA	CASSSGVQGNQPQHF	TGTGCCAGCAGTTCAGGGGTACAGGGCAATCAGCCCCAGCATTTT
TRBD1	TRBV29-1	TRBJ2-2	NA	CSARTGINTGELFF	TGCAGCGCCCGGACAGGGATCAACACCGGGGAGCTGTTTTTT
NA	TRBV7-2	TRBJ1-2	NA	CASSLALDYGYTF	TGTGCCAGCAGCTTAGCGCTGGACTATGGCTACACCTTC
NA	TRBV4-3	TRBJ2-1	few	CASSPQGKSEQFF	TGCGCCAGCAGCCCACAGGGAAAGAGCGAGCAGTTCTTC
NA	TRBV20-1	TRBJ1-5	few	CSAGGGWSNQPQHF	TGCAGTGCTGGTGGGGGGTGGAGCAATCAGCCCCAGCATTTT
NA	TRBV6-4	TRBJ2-1	NA	CASSDVFRAPNHEQFF	TGTGCCAGCAGTGACGTCTTCCGGGCCCCGAACCATGAGCAGTTCTTC
NA	TRBV25-1	TRBJ1-5	NA	CASAVDQPQHF	TGTGCCAGCGCCGTTGATCAGCCCCAGCATTTT
NA	TRBV7-8	TRBJ1-2	NA	CASSPGSGYYGYTF	TGTGCCAGCAGCCCAGGGTCAGGGTACTATGGCTACACCTTC
NA	TRBV6-5	TRBJ1-3	few	CASSYSTLGTSSGNTIYF	TGTGCCAGCAGTTACTCGACCCTGGGGACAAGCTCTGGAAACACCATATATTTT
TRBD1	TRBV7-2	TRBJ2-3	NA	CASSHPQGATDTQYF	TGTGCCAGCAGCCACCCCCAGGGGGCGACAGATACGCAGTATTTT
TRBD1	TRBV20-1	TRBJ2-1	NA	CSAGKFQGANEQFF	TGCAGTGCTGGAAAATTCCAGGGGGCCAATGAGCAGTTCTTC
TRBD2	TRBV6-4	TRBJ2-1	NA	CASSDSGGTSRNEQFF	TGTGCCAGCAGTGACTCGGGGGGGACTAGCCGGAATGAGCAGTTCTTC
NA	TRBV4-3	TRBJ2-1	NA	CASSQASPVYFNNEQFF	TGCGCCAGCAGCCAAGCCTCCCCCGTTTACTTCAACAATGAGCAGTTCTTC